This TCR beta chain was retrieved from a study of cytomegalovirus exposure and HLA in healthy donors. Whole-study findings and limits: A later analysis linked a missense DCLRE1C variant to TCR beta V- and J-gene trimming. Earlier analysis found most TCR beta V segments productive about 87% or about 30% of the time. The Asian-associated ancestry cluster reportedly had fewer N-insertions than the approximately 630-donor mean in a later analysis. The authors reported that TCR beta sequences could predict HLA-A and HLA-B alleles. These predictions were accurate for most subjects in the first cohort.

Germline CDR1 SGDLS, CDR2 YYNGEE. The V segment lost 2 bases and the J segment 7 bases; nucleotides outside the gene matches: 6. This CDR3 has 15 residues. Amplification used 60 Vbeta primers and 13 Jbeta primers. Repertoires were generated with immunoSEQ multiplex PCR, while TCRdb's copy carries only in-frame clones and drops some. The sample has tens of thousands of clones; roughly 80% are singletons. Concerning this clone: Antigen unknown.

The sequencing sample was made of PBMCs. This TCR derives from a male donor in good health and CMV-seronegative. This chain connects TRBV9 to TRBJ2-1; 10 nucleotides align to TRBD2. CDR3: CASSVRASGSNEQFF. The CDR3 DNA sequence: TGTGCCAGCAGCGTTAGGGCTAGCGGGAGTAATGAGCAGTTCTTC.